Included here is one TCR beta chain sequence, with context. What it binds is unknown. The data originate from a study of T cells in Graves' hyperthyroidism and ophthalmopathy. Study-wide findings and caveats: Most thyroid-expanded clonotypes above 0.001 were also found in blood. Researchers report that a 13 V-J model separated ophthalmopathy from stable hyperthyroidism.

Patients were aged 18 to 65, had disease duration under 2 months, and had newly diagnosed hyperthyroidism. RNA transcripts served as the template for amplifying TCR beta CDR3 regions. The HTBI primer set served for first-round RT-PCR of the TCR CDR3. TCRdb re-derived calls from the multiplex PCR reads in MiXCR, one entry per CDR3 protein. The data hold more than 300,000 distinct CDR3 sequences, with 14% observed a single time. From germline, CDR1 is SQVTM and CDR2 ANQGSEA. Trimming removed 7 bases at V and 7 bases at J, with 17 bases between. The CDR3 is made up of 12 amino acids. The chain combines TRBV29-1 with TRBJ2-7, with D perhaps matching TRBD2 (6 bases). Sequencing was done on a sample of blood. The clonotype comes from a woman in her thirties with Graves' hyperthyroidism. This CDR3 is CSAWGVHAEQYF. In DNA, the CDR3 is TGCAGCGCCTGGGGGGTTCACGCTGAGCAGTACTTC.